A single sample is the source of the 30 T cell receptor beta chains below, sequenced in a study of control samples from healthy donors and cancer patients. Clones were read by immunoSEQ multiplex PCR, and TCRdb kept only the in-frame ones, dropping some. The sample lists about 140,000 clones, 90% to 95% occurring once. The specimen was blood. These receptors were collected from a man aged 35 to 55 in good health.

The chain combines TRBV19 with TRBJ2-7; no firm D call. Trimming cost V 5 bases and J 7 bases, with 12 bases left between them. Germline V gene lookup returns CDR1 LNHDA and CDR2 SQIVND (reference sequence). The CDR3 length is 12 residues. The CDR3 spells CASSPKSGEQYF. The CDR3 nucleotides read TGTGCCAGTAGTCCCAAGTCCGGGGAGCAGTACTTC.

V usage is TRBV4-3 and J usage is TRBJ1-1; D not resolved. The V end was cut by 1 base, the J end by 0 bases, with 6 bases between. The CDR3 is 14 residues long. Germline CDR1 LGHNA, CDR2 YSLEER. CDR3 sequence (DNA): TGCGCCAGCAGCCAAGGGATAATGAACACTGAAGCTTTCTTT. Translating gives CASSQGIMNTEAFF.

This clone was seen only a few times. The chain employs TRBV18 and TRBJ1-5; D call uncertain. Per germline, CDR1 KGHSH and CDR2 LQKENI. V was cut by 4 bases and J by 5 bases, with 15 bases left in between. CDR3 size: 15 residues. CDR3 in amino acids: CASSQYVSPDQPQHF. In nucleotides, the CDR3 is TGTGCCAGCTCACAATACGTCTCACCGGATCAGCCCCAGCATTTT.

As DNA, the CDR3 is TGTGCCAGCAGTGACCGGGACAGGGGGCGGGCGGATACGCAGTATTTT. Amino acids: CASSDRDRGRADTQYF. J is TRBJ2-3 and V is TRBV6-1, with 12 positions matching TRBD1. The V gene end was trimmed by 3 bases and the J gene end by 6 bases; junction bases not matched to a gene: 7. This CDR3 contains 16 residues. Germline-derived CDR1 and CDR2 are MNHNS and SASEGT.

V gene TRBV3-1 (or the pseudogene TRBV3-2) combines with J gene TRBJ1-4; 7 bases are a match to TRBD1. Germline V gene lookup returns CDR1 LGHDT and CDR2 YNNKEL (reference sequence). V dropped 4 bases and J dropped 11; count of bases not matched to a gene: 4. The CDR3 loop spans 12 amino acids. CDR3 loop: CASSLTGDKLFF. The CDR3 nucleotides read TGTGCCAGCAGCCTTACAGGGGACAAACTGTTTTTT.

The chain has TRBV7-6 and TRBJ2-5; maybe TRBD1 (5 bases). The V gene lost 4 bases and the J gene lost 2 bases, with 14 bases spanning the gap. The CDR3 is 15 residues long. Germline CDR1 and CDR2: SGHVS and FNYEAQ. In DNA form, the CDR3 reads TGTGCCAGCAGCTCCCCCGGGCACAGGCAAGAGACCCAGTACTTC. Translating it yields CASSSPGHRQETQYF.

The chain carries TRBV29-1 and TRBJ2-7; 9 nucleotides align to TRBD1. The CDR3 has 13 amino acids. Germline-derived CDR1 and CDR2 are SQVTM and ANQGSEA. V dropped 6 bases and J dropped 6; count of bases not matched to a gene: 9. The CDR3: CSVPGQGLSEQYF. CDR3 nucleotide sequence: TGCAGCGTCCCGGGACAGGGACTATCCGAGCAGTACTTC.

The chain uses TRBV10-3 and TRBJ2-7; 9 bases fit TRBD1. Germline loops: CDR1 ENHRY, CDR2 SYGVKD. V gave up 5 bases and J gave up 6 bases; unmatched junction bases: 8. This CDR3 contains 14 residues. The CDR3 region is CAISKGQGLSEQYF. CDR3 coding DNA: TGTGCCATCAGTAAGGGACAGGGTTTAAGCGAGCAGTACTTC.

The chain uses TRBV7-9 and TRBJ1-5, with D unresolved. The germline CDR1 and CDR2 sequences are SEHNR and FQNEAQ (reference sequence). CDR3 length: 16 amino acids. Trimming pared 2 bases from V and 2 bases from J, leaving 13 bases between. CDR3 nucleotides: TGTGCCAGCAGCTTAAGGAGGGTTGGGGGCAATCAGCCCCAGCATTTT. It yields the protein CASSLRRVGGNQPQHF.

The chain has TRBV19 and TRBJ1-2; D is uncertain. Germline values: CDR1 LNHDA, CDR2 SQIVND (reference sequence). This CDR3 contains 19 residues. V was cut by 3 bases and J by 1 base, with 24 bases left in between. DNA of the CDR3: TGTGCCAGTAGTATCCTCCCTATTGGACGGGCCGATTTTAACTATGGCTACACCTTC. Translation: CASSILPIGRADFNYGYTF. The full variable domain, completed using reference TRBV19 and TRBJ1-2, is DGGITQSPKYLFRKEGQNVTLSCEQNLNHDAMYWYRQDPGQGLRLIYYSQIVNDFQKGDIAEGYSVSREKKESFPLTVTSAQKNPTAFYLCASSILPIGRADFNYGYTFGSGTRLTVV.

In this sample, this clone turned up a few times. The J gene is TRBJ2-7, the V gene TRBV4-2; the D gene is possibly TRBD2 (5 bases). The CDR3 has 17 amino acids. Germline CDR1 LGHNA, CDR2 YNFKEQ. The V and J ends lost 2 bases and 3 bases respectively, with 20 bases between them. The CDR3 here is CASSQTAFNQGGYEQYF. Written as DNA, the CDR3 is TGTGCCAGCAGCCAAACTGCTTTTAACCAAGGAGGCTACGAGCAGTACTTC.

A single count supports this clone. The chain is built from TRBV7-3 and TRBJ2-2; 8 bases are a match to TRBD1. Germline V lookup: CDR1 SGHTA, CDR2 FQGTGA. V shed 4 bases, J shed 4 bases, and the junction held 2 bases outside the gene matches. CDR3 length: 14 residues. CDR3: CASSSTGVTGELFF. The CDR3 DNA sequence: TGTGCCAGCAGCTCGACAGGGGTCACCGGGGAGCTGTTTTTT.

The chain joins TRBV12-5 to TRBJ1-3; tentatively, D is TRBD1 (6 bases). This CDR3 comprises 18 residues. Germline V gene lookup returns CDR1 LGHNT and CDR2 FRNRAP. The ends were cut back, 0 bases at V and 6 bases at J, with 21 bases in the middle. Here the CDR3 reads CASGLVGWGLSLENTIYF. The CDR3 DNA reads TGTGCTAGTGGTTTGGTTGGGTGGGGGCTATCTCTGGAAAACACCATATATTTT.

The chain links TRBV7-2 to TRBJ1-1; D gene ambiguous. Looked up from germline, CDR1 is SGHTA and CDR2 is FQGNSA. Trimming shortened V by 1 base and J by 4 bases, and 13 bases separated the two germline ends. The CDR3 is 15 residues long. CDR3 protein: CASSLGWARGTEAFF. The CDR3 DNA reads as TGTGCCAGCAGCTTAGGGTGGGCGCGGGGCACTGAAGCTTTCTTT.

The V call is TRBV2, the J call TRBJ2-5; 7 bases map to TRBD1. The CDR3 length is 11 residues. The germline gives CDR1 SNHLY, CDR2 FYNNEI. V was pared by 8 bases and J by 4 bases, with 1 base of the junction left unmatched. The CDR3 reads CASGQVETQYF. CDR3 bases: TGTGCCAGCGGACAGGTAGAGACCCAGTACTTC.

This chain joins TRBV6-6 and TRBJ1-4; 9 nucleotides match TRBD1. Looked up from germline, CDR1 is MNHNY and CDR2 is SVGAGI (reference sequence). Trimming removed 5 bases from V and 7 bases from J; junction bases left unmatched: 5. The CDR3 has 14 residues. The CDR3 protein is CASSKGQGLEKLFF. The CDR3 DNA reads TGTGCCAGCAGTAAGGGACAGGGACTTGAAAAACTGTTTTTT.

V gene TRBV2 combines with J gene TRBJ2-5; 10 nucleotides align to TRBD1. This CDR3 spans 18 amino acids. Looked up from germline, CDR1 is SNHLY and CDR2 is FYNNEI. The trim removed 0 bases at V and 6 bases at J, leaving 13 bases unmatched. The CDR3: CASSEALWGQGIGKTQYF. DNA of the CDR3: TGTGCCAGCAGTGAAGCGCTTTGGGGACAGGGGATAGGGAAGACCCAGTACTTC.

The J gene is TRBJ2-7, the V gene TRBV25-1, with D possibly matching TRBD2 (7 bases). CDR1 and CDR2 (germline): MGHDK, SYGVNS. The CDR3 covers 14 residues. Trimming pared 6 bases from V and 1 base from J, leaving 13 bases between. CDR3 in DNA: TGTGCCAGCAGCACACAGGGAGGGTCCTACGAGCAGTACTTC. Protein sequence: CASSTQGGSYEQYF.

The J gene is TRBJ1-4, the V gene TRBV9; 7 bases are shared with TRBD1. CDR3 length: 15 residues. Germline CDR1 is SGDLS and CDR2 is YYNGEE. V gave up 2 bases and J gave up 4 bases; unmatched junction bases: 5. Written as DNA, the CDR3 is TGTGCCAGCAGCGTCGCCGGGACAGATAATGAAAAACTGTTTTTT. Its protein product is CASSVAGTDNEKLFF.

This rearrangement joins TRBV7-8 to TRBJ1-1; tentatively, D is TRBD1 (6 bases). V shed 4 bases and J shed 6 bases, with 27 bases lying between them. The CDR3 runs to 18 residues. Germline V gene lookup returns CDR1 SGHVS and CDR2 FQNEAQ. The CDR3 spells CASSYGRDIWATMAEAFF. The CDR3 DNA follows: TGTGCCAGCAGCTATGGGCGGGACATCTGGGCAACTATGGCTGAAGCTTTCTTT.

This chain joins TRBV30 and TRBJ1-1, with a tentative D call TRBD1 (6 bases). V lost 5 bases and J 6 bases, leaving 16 bases between the germline ends. The CDR3 runs to 13 residues. CDR1 and CDR2 from the germline V gene are GTSNPN and SVGIG (reference sequence). As DNA, the CDR3 is TGTGCCTGGGAGGAGGTGGGGGCCGCTGAAGCTTTCTTT. Protein: CAWEEVGAAEAFF.

Written as DNA, the CDR3 is TGTGCCAGCAGCTTGGTAGGGCGGGGGTCGTCTGGGGCCAACGTCCTGACTTTC. Translated, it gives CASSLVGRGSSGANVLTF. The chain combines TRBV5-4 with TRBJ2-6, with 7 bases lining up with TRBD2. Germline loops: CDR1 SGHNT, CDR2 YYREEE (reference sequence). Trimming took 0 bases from V and 1 from J; bases not matched to a gene: 7. This CDR3 region has 18 residues. Full variable domain (remainder filled in from reference TRBV5-4 and TRBJ2-6): ETGVTQSPTHLIKTRGQQVTLRCSSQSGHNTVSWYQQALGQGPQFIFQYYREEENGRGNFPPRFSGLQFPNYSSELNVNALELDDSALYLCASSLVGRGSSGANVLTFGAGSRLTVL.

V gene TRBV4-3 combines with J gene TRBJ1-1, with unresolved D. Germline V lookup: CDR1 LGHNA, CDR2 YSLEER. The V gene lost 5 bases and the J gene lost 0 bases, with 10 bases spanning the gap. The length of the CDR3 is 14 residues. CDR3 sequence reads: CASSSTDMNTEAFF. CDR3 in DNA: TGCGCCAGCAGCTCCACAGACATGAACACTGAAGCTTTCTTT.

The genes are TRBV6-5 and TRBJ1-6; D uncertain. V was shortened by 0 bases and J by 2 bases, with 8 bases between the two germline ends. The germline CDR1 and CDR2 sequences are MNHEY and SVGAGI. CDR3 length equals 16 residues. DNA of the CDR3: TGTGCCAGCAGTTACTCAGGGAGGACCTATAATTCACCCCTCCACTTT. Protein: CASSYSGRTYNSPLHF.

This clone is a singleton in its sample. The chain couples TRBV7-2 to TRBJ2-5, with a possible D match to TRBD2 (6 bases). Germline assignment: CDR1 SGHTA and CDR2 FQGNSA. CDR3 size: 13 residues. Trimming shortened V by 5 bases and J by 4 bases, and 11 bases separated the two germline ends. The CDR3 DNA sequence: TGTGCCAGCAGCAGGGGACTGCTAGAGACCCAGTACTTC. Amino acid sequence: CASSRGLLETQYF.

The chain is built from TRBV5-4 and TRBJ1-6, with a weak D call TRBD1 (5 bases). The CDR3 consists of 15 residues. Germline V gene lookup returns CDR1 SGHNT and CDR2 YYREEE (reference sequence). Trimming took 1 base from V and 3 from J, leaving 8 bases between them. DNA for the CDR3: TGTGCCAGCAGCTTGTCAGGGATCTATAATTCACCCCTCCACTTT. This encodes CASSLSGIYNSPLHF.

The V call is TRBV12-3 or TRBV12-4, the J call TRBJ2-3; no firm D call. The CDR3 is made up of 12 amino acids. Trimming stripped 7 bases from V and 4 bases from J, with 9 bases between. The CDR3 nucleotides read TGTGCCAGCACCGCGATCCCAGATACGCAGTATTTT. It encodes CASTAIPDTQYF.

The V gene is TRBV6-5, the J gene TRBJ1-1, with TRBD1 as a possible D gene (5 bases). V lost 4 bases, J lost 1 base, and 13 bases lay in between. This CDR3 is built from 15 residues. Germline V lookup: CDR1 MNHEY, CDR2 SVGAGI. The CDR3 sequence: CASSSPDSPNTEAFF. In DNA form, the CDR3 reads TGTGCCAGCAGTTCCCCCGACAGCCCGAACACTGAAGCTTTCTTT.

The rearrangement uses TRBV5-6 and TRBJ1-5; TRBD1 matches at 9 bases. The CDR3 loop spans 15 amino acids. CDR1 is SGHDT, CDR2 YYEEEE, per germline. V shed 3 bases, J shed 6 bases, and the junction held 7 bases outside the gene matches. CDR3 DNA sequence: TGTGCCAGCAGCTGGGGGACAGGGCCAAGTCAGCCCCAGCATTTT. This codes for CASSWGTGPSQPQHF. The full variable domain, completed using reference TRBV5-6 and TRBJ1-5, is DAGVTQSPTHLIKTRGQQVTLRCSPKSGHDTVSWYQQALGQGPQFIFQYYEEEERQRGNFPDRFSGHQFPNYSSELNVNALLLGDSALYLCASSWGTGPSQPQHFGDGTRLSIL.

This chain links TRBV7-8 with TRBJ2-5, with D perhaps matching TRBD1 (6 bases). The CDR3 contains 15 residues. Germline CDR1 SGHVS, CDR2 FQNEAQ. V shed 1 base and J shed 3 bases, with 12 bases lying between them. CDR3 residues: CASSLGQGNKETQYF. CDR3 bases: TGTGCCAGCAGCTTAGGGCAGGGGAATAAAGAGACCCAGTACTTC.